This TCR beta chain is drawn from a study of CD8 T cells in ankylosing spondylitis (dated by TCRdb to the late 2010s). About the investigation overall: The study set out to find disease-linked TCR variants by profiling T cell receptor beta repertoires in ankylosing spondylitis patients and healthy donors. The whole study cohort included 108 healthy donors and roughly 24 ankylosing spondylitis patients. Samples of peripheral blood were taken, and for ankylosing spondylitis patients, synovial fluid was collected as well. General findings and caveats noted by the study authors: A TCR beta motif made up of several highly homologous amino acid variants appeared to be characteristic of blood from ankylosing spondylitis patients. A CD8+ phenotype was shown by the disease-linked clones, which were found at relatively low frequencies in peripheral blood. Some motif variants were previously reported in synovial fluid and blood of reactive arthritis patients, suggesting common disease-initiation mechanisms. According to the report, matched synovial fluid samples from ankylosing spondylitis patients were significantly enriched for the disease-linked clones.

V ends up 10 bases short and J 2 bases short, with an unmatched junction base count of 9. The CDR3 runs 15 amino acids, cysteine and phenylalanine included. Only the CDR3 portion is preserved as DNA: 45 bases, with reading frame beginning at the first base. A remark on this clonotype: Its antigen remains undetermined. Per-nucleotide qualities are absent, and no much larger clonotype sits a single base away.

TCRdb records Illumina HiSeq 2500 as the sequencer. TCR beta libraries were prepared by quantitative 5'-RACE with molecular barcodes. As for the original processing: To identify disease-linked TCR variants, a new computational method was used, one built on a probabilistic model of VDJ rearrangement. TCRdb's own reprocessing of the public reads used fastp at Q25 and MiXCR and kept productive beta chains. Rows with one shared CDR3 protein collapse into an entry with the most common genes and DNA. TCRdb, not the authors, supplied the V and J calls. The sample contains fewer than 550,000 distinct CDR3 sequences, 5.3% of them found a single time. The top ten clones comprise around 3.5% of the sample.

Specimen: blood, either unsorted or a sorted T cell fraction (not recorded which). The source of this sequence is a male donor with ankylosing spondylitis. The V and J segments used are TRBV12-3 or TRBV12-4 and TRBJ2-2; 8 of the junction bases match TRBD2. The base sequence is TGTGCCACCGCTCGGGGGGGGCGAAACACCGGGGAGCTGTTTTTT. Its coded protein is CATARGGRNTGELFF.